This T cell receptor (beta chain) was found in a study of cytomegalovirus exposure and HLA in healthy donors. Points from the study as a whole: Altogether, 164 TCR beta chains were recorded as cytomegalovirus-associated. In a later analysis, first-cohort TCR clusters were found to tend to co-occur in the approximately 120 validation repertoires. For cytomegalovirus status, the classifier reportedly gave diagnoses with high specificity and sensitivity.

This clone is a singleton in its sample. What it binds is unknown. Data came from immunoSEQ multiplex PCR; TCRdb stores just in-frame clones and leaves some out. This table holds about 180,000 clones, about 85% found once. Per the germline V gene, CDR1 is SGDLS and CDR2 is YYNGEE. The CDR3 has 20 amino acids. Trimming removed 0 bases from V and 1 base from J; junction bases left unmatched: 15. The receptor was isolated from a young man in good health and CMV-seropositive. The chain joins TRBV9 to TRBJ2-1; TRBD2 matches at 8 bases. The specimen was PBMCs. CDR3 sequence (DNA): TGTGCCAGCAGCGTAGAGGTGGGGGTCGCAGCGGGGGCGTCCTACAATGAGCAGTTCTTC. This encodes CASSVEVGVAAGASYNEQFF.